The T cell receptor beta chain described here comes from a study of blood T cells in healthy people across ages. For the second PCR, which ran for about 7 to 11 cycles, a sample-barcoded 5' primer and a J-beta primer mix were used. CDR3-containing paired-end reads numbered at least 2.5 million in each sample. TCRdb called the 5' RACE reads again in MiXCR, with one record for every CDR3 protein. The sample records around 990,000 distinct CDR3 sequences, roughly two fifths being singletons. Whole-study findings and limits: Researchers report that TCR beta diversity correlated strongly with naive T cell percentage. Naive and antigen-experienced cells were not separated, limiting conclusive comparison.

Of note for this clonotype: The antigen is unknown.

The CDR3 is 12 amino acids. Germline V gives CDR1 MRHNA, CDR2 SNTAGT. The ends were cut back, 7 bases at V and 1 base at J, with 7 bases in the middle. Approximately 9.1 milliliters was the volume of peripheral blood drawn from each donor. Sequencing was carried out using blood. J is TRBJ1-2 and V is TRBV6-4; D is unclear. The sequence came from a man younger than 35 in good health. The CDR3: CASIRINYGYTF. CDR3 nucleotide sequence: TGTGCCAGCATCCGGATTAACTATGGCTACACCTTC.